These 12 T cell receptor beta chains were sequenced from one sample in a study of a mutant IDH1 vaccine in newly diagnosed glioma. Using immunoSEQ multiplex PCR, the repertoire was profiled, and TCRdb retains in-frame clones only, with some absent. The data hold 25,000 to 30,000 clones, with about four fifths observed a single time. Specified time point: week 23, last vaccination. Doses comprised 300 ug of mutant IDH1 20-mer peptide each, plus topical imiquimod. No antigen has been identified for these receptors. The sample was PBMCs, taken from a glioma patient whose treatment included an IDH1 peptide vaccine. These receptors originate from a woman in her thirties with glioma.

The V and J genes are TRBV6-6 and TRBJ2-7; D is ambiguous. The CDR3 spans 15 residues. Germline CDR1 and CDR2: MNHNY and SVGAGI (reference sequence). Between the trimmed V and J ends, which lost 6 bases and 0 bases, there was a span of 15 bases. The CDR3 DNA reads TGTGCCAGCAGCGGACGACGGGCAGACTCCTACGAGCAGTACTTC. Encoded protein: CASSGRRADSYEQYF.

The gene calls are TRBV19 and TRBJ1-1, with D hard to call. The CDR3 covers 13 residues. V was pared by 3 bases and J by 1 base, with 6 bases between. In germline, CDR1 is LNHDA, CDR2 SQIVND (reference sequence). The DNA of the CDR3 is TGTGCCAGTAGTATGCTGGGGAACACTGAAGCTTTCTTT. It specifies CASSMLGNTEAFF. The full variable domain, in which reference TRBV19 and TRBJ1-1 provide the parts outside the CDR3, is DGGITQSPKYLFRKEGQNVTLSCEQNLNHDAMYWYRQDPGQGLRLIYYSQIVNDFQKGDIAEGYSVSREKKESFPLTVTSAQKNPTAFYLCASSMLGNTEAFFGQGTRLTVV.

The chain couples TRBV4-1 to TRBJ1-4; D gene ambiguous. The V end was cut by 0 bases, the J end by 7 bases, with 9 bases between. The CDR3 spans 14 residues. Germline lookup yields CDR1 MGHRA and CDR2 YSYEKL. The CDR3 nucleotides are TGCGCCAGCAGCCAAGATTCAGGCCGTGAAAAACTGTTTTTT. Translation: CASSQDSGREKLFF.

The table lists this clone with a count of one. V and J are TRBV13 and TRBJ2-7; D is perhaps TRBD1 or TRBD2 (6 bases each). The CDR3 runs to 13 residues. Trimming took off 5 bases at V and 4 bases at J, with 12 bases between the two ends. Per germline, CDR1 PRHDT and CDR2 FYEKMQ (reference sequence). The CDR3 nucleotides are TGTGCCAGCAGCCAAGGGGGGTTGTACGAGCAGTACTTC. Translated: CASSQGGLYEQYF.

V and J are TRBV29-1 and TRBJ1-2; a weak D match, TRBD1 (5 bases). The germline V and J ends were trimmed by 1 base and 13 bases, with 16 bases remaining between them. Germline V CDR1 and CDR2: SQVTM, ANQGSEA. The CDR3 totals 12 residues. The DNA of the CDR3 is TGCAGCGTTGAAGCCCGGGACCCCGCCGGCACCTTC. Protein sequence: CSVEARDPAGTF. The full variable domain, completed using reference TRBV29-1 and TRBJ1-2, is SAVISQKPSRDICQRGTSLTIQCQVDSQVTMMFWYRQQPGQSLTLIATANQGSEATYESGFVIDKFPISRPNLTFSTLTVSNMSPEDSSIYLCSVEARDPAGTFGSGTRLTVV.

This clone came up once. V and J are TRBV7-2 and TRBJ2-7; the D gene is possibly TRBD2 (6 bases). The germline CDR1 and CDR2 sequences are SGHTA and FQGNSA. Trimming took off 8 bases at V and 0 bases at J, with 17 bases between the two ends. The CDR3 contains 15 residues. CDR3: CASCPGTFSSYEQYF. The CDR3 DNA follows: TGTGCCAGCTGCCCCGGGACTTTCAGCTCCTACGAGCAGTACTTC. Full variable domain (missing parts from reference TRBV7-2 and TRBJ2-7): GAGVSQSPSNKVTEKGKDVELRCDPISGHTALYWYRQSLGQGLEFLIYFQGNSAPDKSGLPSDRFSAERTGGSVSTLTIQRTQQEDSAVYLCASCPGTFSSYEQYFGPGTRLTVT.

The chain recombines TRBV30 with TRBJ2-7; TRBD1 aligns across 9 bases. This CDR3 region has 14 residues. V was pared by 2 bases and J by 2 bases, with 4 bases of the junction left unmatched. Germline values: CDR1 GTSNPN, CDR2 SVGIG (reference sequence). The CDR3 sequence is CAWSTGTGPYEQYF. CDR3 in DNA: TGTGCCTGGAGTACCGGGACAGGGCCCTACGAGCAGTACTTC.

This chain connects TRBV7-2 to TRBJ2-3, with D tentatively TRBD1 or TRBD2 (6 bases each). Trimming took off 7 bases at V and 2 bases at J, with 19 bases between the two ends. Germline V gene sequence: CDR1 SGHTA, CDR2 FQGNSA. The CDR3 is made up of 16 amino acids. The chain's CDR3 is CASTLRGGRNTDTQYF. In DNA, the CDR3 is TGTGCCAGCACGCTCCGAGGGGGGCGGAACACAGATACGCAGTATTTT.

This sequence joins TRBV10-1 and TRBJ1-2, with unresolved D. CDR3 length equals 13 residues. V shed 5 bases and J shed 2 bases, with 9 bases lying between them. Germline V gene sequence: CDR1 WNHNN, CDR2 SYGVQD (reference sequence). This CDR3 is CASSQSQNYGYTF. CDR3 coding DNA: TGCGCCAGCAGTCAATCACAAAACTATGGCTACACCTTC.

The V call is TRBV4-1, the J call TRBJ1-4, with unresolved D. V lost 0 bases to trimming and J lost 0 bases, with 5 bases between them. Looked up from germline, CDR1 is MGHRA and CDR2 is YSYEKL. This CDR3 spans 15 amino acids. CDR3 loop: CASSQDHTTNEKLFF. In nucleotides, the CDR3 is TGCGCCAGCAGCCAAGATCACACAACTAATGAAAAACTGTTTTTT.

This clone was seen more than once but under ten times. This chain connects TRBV4-3 to TRBJ1-1; D is ambiguous. The CDR3 runs 13 residues. Trimming took off 4 bases at V and 1 base at J, with 7 bases between the two ends. Per germline, CDR1 LGHNA and CDR2 YSLEER. This CDR3 is CASSRARNTEAFF. The CDR3 coding sequence is TGCGCCAGCAGCCGTGCCAGGAACACTGAAGCTTTCTTT.

This chain uses TRBV30 with TRBJ2-3, with 7 nucleotides matching TRBD2. Germline CDR1 GTSNPN, CDR2 SVGIG (reference sequence). The length of the CDR3 is 14 residues. Unmatched junction bases numbered 5, after V lost 4 bases and J lost 1 base. The CDR3 nucleotides are TGTGCCTGGACTCAGGGAGGGGGCACAGATACGCAGTATTTT. Its protein product is CAWTQGGGTDTQYF.